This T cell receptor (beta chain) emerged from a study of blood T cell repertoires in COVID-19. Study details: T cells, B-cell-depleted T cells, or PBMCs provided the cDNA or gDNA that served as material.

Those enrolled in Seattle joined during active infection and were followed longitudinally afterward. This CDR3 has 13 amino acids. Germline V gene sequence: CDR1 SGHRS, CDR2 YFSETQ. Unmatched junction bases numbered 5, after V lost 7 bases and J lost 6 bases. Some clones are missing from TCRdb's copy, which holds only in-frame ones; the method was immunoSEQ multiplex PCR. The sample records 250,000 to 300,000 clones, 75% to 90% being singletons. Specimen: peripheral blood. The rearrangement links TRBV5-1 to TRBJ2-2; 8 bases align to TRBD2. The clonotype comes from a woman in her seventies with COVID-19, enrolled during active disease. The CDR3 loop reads CASFRGGSGELFF. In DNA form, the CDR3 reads TGCGCCAGCTTCCGGGGGGGCTCCGGGGAGCTGTTTTTT.